This T cell receptor (beta chain) stems from a study of response to subunit inactivated influenza vaccine. Whole-study findings and limits: New T cells are recruited in small numbers by each seasonal influenza vaccination, according to the authors' suggestion.

Regarding this clonotype: The antigen remains undetermined.

TCRdb independently ran MiXCR on the RT-PCR reads; one entry per CDR3 protein. The repertoire holds 500,000 to 600,000 distinct CDR3 sequences, with approximately 15% as singletons. This CDR3 is 14 amino acids long. Germline V gives CDR1 SGHRS, CDR2 YFSETQ. The ends were cut back, 4 bases at V and 5 bases at J, with 15 bases in the middle. The chain uses TRBV5-1 and TRBJ1-1; a weak D match, TRBD1 (5 bases). Here the sequenced sample was CD4+ T cells sorted from PBMCs, taken roughly 24 months after vaccination. This receptor was obtained from a man in his fifties or sixties who received an inactivated influenza vaccine. CDR3 loop: CASSPDRGRTEAFF. Here the CDR3 DNA reads TGCGCCAGCAGCCCCGACCGGGGACGTACTGAAGCTTTCTTT.